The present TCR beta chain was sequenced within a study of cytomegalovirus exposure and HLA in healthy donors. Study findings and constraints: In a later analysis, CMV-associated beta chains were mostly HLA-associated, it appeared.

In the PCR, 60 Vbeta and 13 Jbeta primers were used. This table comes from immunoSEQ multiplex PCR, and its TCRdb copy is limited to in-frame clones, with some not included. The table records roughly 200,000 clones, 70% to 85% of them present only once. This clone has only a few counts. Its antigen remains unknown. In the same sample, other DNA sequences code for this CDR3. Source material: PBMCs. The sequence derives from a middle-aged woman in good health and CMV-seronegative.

This chain's CDR3 is CASTTGQNTEAFF. Written as DNA, the CDR3 is TGTGCCAGCACTACGGGACAGAACACTGAAGCTTTCTTT. J is TRBJ1-1 and V is TRBV2, with D perhaps matching TRBD1 (6 bases). V was clipped by 7 bases and J by 1 base, with 10 bases between them. CDR1 SNHLY and CDR2 FYNNEI come from the germline V gene. The CDR3 extends over 13 amino acids.